Listed below are T cell receptor beta chains from one sample, sequenced in a study of cytomegalovirus exposure and HLA in healthy donors. Sequencing was performed with immunoSEQ multiplex PCR; in TCRdb, only in-frame clones are kept and a portion is missing. The table has more than 95,000 clones, 60% to 80% seen once. Material: PBMCs. The receptors here all came from a man aged 55 to 70 in good health and CMV-seropositive. The CDR3 runs from the conserved cysteine through the conserved F or W. Each record gives: D gene, J gene, clone size, V gene, CDR3 protein, CDR3 DNA. A D gene is named only where the DNA matches it firmly. Only some rows state a clone size, as once, few, many or a class for expanded clones.

D gene: NA; J gene: TRBJ1-6; clone size: NA; V gene: TRBV4-1; CDR3 protein: CASSQETADYNSPLHF; CDR3 DNA: TGCGCCAGCAGCCAAGAGACGGCGGATTATAATTCACCCCTCCACTTT
D gene: TRBD1; J gene: TRBJ1-2; clone size: NA; V gene: TRBV5-1; CDR3 protein: CASSLLRRDRGAYGYTF; CDR3 DNA: TGCGCCAGCAGCTTATTACGCCGGGACAGGGGGGCCTATGGCTACACCTTC
D gene: NA; J gene: TRBJ2-6; clone size: NA; V gene: TRBV6-6; CDR3 protein: CASSSRGKGANVLTF; CDR3 DNA: TGTGCCAGCAGTTCCAGAGGAAAAGGGGCCAACGTCCTGACTTTC
D gene: NA; J gene: TRBJ2-1; clone size: NA; V gene: TRBV9; CDR3 protein: CASSPETINEQFF; CDR3 DNA: TGTGCCAGCAGCCCAGAGACTATCAATGAGCAGTTCTTC
D gene: NA; J gene: TRBJ1-2; clone size: few; V gene: TRBV2; CDR3 protein: CASSPSVNYGYTF; CDR3 DNA: TGTGCCAGCAGCCCAAGCGTTAACTATGGCTACACCTTC
D gene: NA; J gene: TRBJ2-5; clone size: NA; V gene: TRBV7-6; CDR3 protein: CASSLGGAAGGTQYF; CDR3 DNA: TGTGCCAGCAGCTTAGGGGGCGCGGCCGGCGGGACCCAGTACTTC
D gene: TRBD1; J gene: TRBJ2-7; clone size: NA; V gene: TRBV11-2; CDR3 protein: CASSPIGTGLKDEQYF; CDR3 DNA: TGTGCCAGCAGCCCCATTGGGACAGGGCTCAAGGACGAGCAGTACTTC
D gene: TRBD1; J gene: TRBJ1-5; clone size: NA; V gene: TRBV9; CDR3 protein: CASSVEGGYGQPQHF; CDR3 DNA: TGTGCCAGCAGCGTAGAAGGGGGCTACGGACAGCCCCAGCATTTT
D gene: TRBD1; J gene: TRBJ2-7; clone size: NA; V gene: TRBV5-4; CDR3 protein: CASSEGQATYEQYF; CDR3 DNA: TGTGCCAGCAGCGAGGGACAGGCAACCTACGAGCAGTACTTC
D gene: NA; J gene: TRBJ2-7; clone size: few; V gene: TRBV28; CDR3 protein: CASNVALLQGEQYF; CDR3 DNA: TGTGCCAGCAATGTTGCGCTCCTTCAGGGCGAGCAGTACTTC
D gene: NA; J gene: TRBJ2-1; clone size: NA; V gene: TRBV5-8; CDR3 protein: CASSLVRDFDEQFF; CDR3 DNA: TGTGCCAGCAGCTTGGTAAGGGACTTCGATGAGCAGTTCTTC
D gene: TRBD1; J gene: TRBJ2-3; clone size: NA; V gene: TRBV5-1; CDR3 protein: CASRLGQTTDTQYF; CDR3 DNA: TGCGCCAGCAGGCTGGGACAGACTACAGATACGCAGTATTTT
D gene: NA; J gene: TRBJ1-1; clone size: NA; V gene: TRBV28; CDR3 protein: CASRLVSGVLGTEAFF; CDR3 DNA: TGTGCCAGCAGGTTAGTCAGCGGGGTGTTAGGCACTGAAGCTTTCTTT
D gene: NA; J gene: TRBJ2-6; clone size: once; V gene: TRBV19; CDR3 protein: CASTTRPGGPNTGANVLTF; CDR3 DNA: TGTGCCAGTACCACTAGGCCCGGAGGCCCCAATACTGGGGCCAACGTCCTGACTTTC
D gene: NA; J gene: TRBJ2-7; clone size: few; V gene: TRBV6-1; CDR3 protein: CASRLGGASYEQYF; CDR3 DNA: TGTGCCAGCAGGCTCGGTGGGGCCTCCTACGAGCAGTACTTC
D gene: TRBD1; J gene: TRBJ2-2; clone size: once; V gene: TRBV5-8; CDR3 protein: CASSLRGPNTGELFF; CDR3 DNA: TGTGCCAGCAGCTTAAGGGGGCCGAACACCGGGGAGCTGTTTTTT
D gene: TRBD1; J gene: TRBJ2-7; clone size: NA; V gene: TRBV19; CDR3 protein: CASSATGSYEQYF; CDR3 DNA: TGTGCCAGTAGTGCGACAGGGTCCTACGAGCAGTACTTC
D gene: NA; J gene: TRBJ2-7; clone size: once; V gene: TRBV9; CDR3 protein: CASSSGVSGEQYF; CDR3 DNA: TGTGCCAGCAGCTCGGGTGTTTCGGGCGAGCAGTACTTC
D gene: NA; J gene: TRBJ2-4; clone size: few; V gene: TRBV2; CDR3 protein: CASSGRKGVPYF; CDR3 DNA: TGTGCCAGCTCAGGCCGAAAGGGGGTCCCGTACTTC
D gene: NA; J gene: TRBJ2-2; clone size: NA; V gene: TRBV6-4; CDR3 protein: CASSARTEHGELFF; CDR3 DNA: TGTGCCAGCAGTGCCCGGACAGAGCACGGGGAGCTGTTTTTT
D gene: NA; J gene: TRBJ2-3; clone size: NA; V gene: TRBV5-4; CDR3 protein: CASSLEGTDTQYF; CDR3 DNA: TGTGCCAGCAGCTTGGAGGGGACAGATACGCAGTATTTT
D gene: NA; J gene: TRBJ2-7; clone size: NA; V gene: TRBV4-3; CDR3 protein: CASSQDTRAGLNEQYF; CDR3 DNA: TGCGCCAGCAGCCAAGATACCCGCGCGGGGTTAAACGAGCAGTACTTC
D gene: NA; J gene: TRBJ2-7; clone size: NA; V gene: TRBV5-1; CDR3 protein: CASSPGQIDDEQYF; CDR3 DNA: TGCGCCAGCAGCCCCGGACAGATTGACGACGAGCAGTACTTC
D gene: NA; J gene: TRBJ1-4; clone size: few; V gene: TRBV7-8; CDR3 protein: CASSLDRAEKLFF; CDR3 DNA: TGTGCCAGCAGCTTAGACAGGGCGGAAAAACTGTTTTTT
D gene: NA; J gene: TRBJ2-7; clone size: NA; V gene: TRBV27; CDR3 protein: CASRLQGFSYEQYF; CDR3 DNA: TGTGCCAGCAGACTCCAGGGATTCTCCTACGAGCAGTACTTC
D gene: TRBD1; J gene: TRBJ2-3; clone size: NA; V gene: TRBV6-5; CDR3 protein: CASSTRTGGADTQYF; CDR3 DNA: TGTGCCAGCAGTACTCGGACAGGGGGCGCAGATACGCAGTATTTT
D gene: NA; J gene: TRBJ2-1; clone size: NA; V gene: TRBV10-1; CDR3 protein: CASSEGGLLPYNEQFF; CDR3 DNA: TGCGCCAGCAGTGAGGGTGGACTCTTACCCTACAATGAGCAGTTCTTC
D gene: NA; J gene: TRBJ1-2; clone size: once; V gene: TRBV5-6; CDR3 protein: CASSLVDSNYGYTF; CDR3 DNA: TGTGCCAGCAGCTTGGTCGACAGCAACTATGGCTACACCTTC
D gene: NA; J gene: TRBJ2-2; clone size: NA; V gene: TRBV5-1; CDR3 protein: CASSPPHTTGELFF; CDR3 DNA: TGCGCCAGCAGCCCCCCCCACACGACCGGGGAGCTGTTTTTT
D gene: TRBD1; J gene: TRBJ1-6; clone size: NA; V gene: TRBV7-9; CDR3 protein: CASGGGQGESSYNSPLHF; CDR3 DNA: TGTGCCAGCGGGGGGGGACAGGGGGAGAGCTCCTATAATTCACCCCTCCACTTT
D gene: NA; J gene: TRBJ2-1; clone size: NA; V gene: TRBV5-1; CDR3 protein: CASSSVGASYNEQFF; CDR3 DNA: TGCGCCAGCAGCTCCGTCGGTGCCTCCTACAATGAGCAGTTCTTC
D gene: NA; J gene: TRBJ2-5; clone size: NA; V gene: TRBV9; CDR3 protein: CAITLGRKTQYF; CDR3 DNA: TGTGCCATTACGCTAGGAAGGAAGACCCAGTACTTC
D gene: TRBD1; J gene: TRBJ2-7; clone size: NA; V gene: TRBV19; CDR3 protein: CASSITGTGGFRRTYEQYF; CDR3 DNA: TGTGCCAGTAGTATCACCGGGACAGGGGGCTTTCGTCGAACCTACGAGCAGTACTTC
D gene: NA; J gene: TRBJ1-2; clone size: NA; V gene: TRBV5-1; CDR3 protein: CASSLATTANYGYTF; CDR3 DNA: TGCGCCAGCAGCTTGGCCACGACAGCTAACTATGGCTACACCTTC
D gene: TRBD1; J gene: TRBJ2-1; clone size: NA; V gene: TRBV14; CDR3 protein: CASSQGTGNDEQFF; CDR3 DNA: TGTGCCAGCAGCCAAGGGACAGGGAACGATGAGCAGTTCTTC
D gene: TRBD1; J gene: TRBJ2-1; clone size: NA; V gene: TRBV10-3; CDR3 protein: CAISPGQGGEQFF; CDR3 DNA: TGTGCCATTTCACCGGGACAGGGAGGAGAGCAGTTCTTC
D gene: TRBD2; J gene: TRBJ2-2; clone size: few; V gene: TRBV28; CDR3 protein: CATGLAGFVAGELFF; CDR3 DNA: TGTGCCACCGGACTAGCGGGGTTCGTAGCCGGGGAGCTGTTTTTT
D gene: TRBD1; J gene: TRBJ1-2; clone size: NA; V gene: TRBV5-1; CDR3 protein: CASSPGTGFYGYTF; CDR3 DNA: TGCGCCAGCAGCCCCGGGACAGGGTTCTATGGCTACACCTTC
D gene: TRBD1; J gene: TRBJ1-2; clone size: NA; V gene: TRBV5-1; CDR3 protein: CASSTGQNYGYTF; CDR3 DNA: TGCGCCAGCAGCACGGGACAGAACTATGGCTACACCTTC
D gene: TRBD1; J gene: TRBJ2-3; clone size: NA; V gene: TRBV5-1; CDR3 protein: CASSFGTGGDTQYF; CDR3 DNA: TGCGCCAGCAGCTTCGGGACAGGGGGGGATACGCAGTATTTT
D gene: TRBD2; J gene: TRBJ2-5; clone size: NA; V gene: TRBV6-1; CDR3 protein: CAARVAGSYQETQYF; CDR3 DNA: TGTGCCGCCCGAGTAGCGGGGTCCTATCAAGAGACCCAGTACTTC
D gene: TRBD1; J gene: TRBJ2-2; clone size: NA; V gene: TRBV2; CDR3 protein: CASSEQGAETGELFF; CDR3 DNA: TGTGCCAGCAGCGAACAGGGGGCCGAAACCGGGGAGCTGTTTTTT
D gene: TRBD2; J gene: TRBJ2-7; clone size: NA; V gene: TRBV6-5; CDR3 protein: CASSPLAGTGGEQYF; CDR3 DNA: TGTGCCAGCAGCCCACTAGCGGGGACCGGTGGGGAGCAGTACTTC
D gene: TRBD2; J gene: TRBJ2-3; clone size: NA; V gene: TRBV27; CDR3 protein: CASSLIAGETDTQYF; CDR3 DNA: TGTGCCAGCAGTTTAATAGCGGGGGAGACAGATACGCAGTATTTT
D gene: TRBD2; J gene: TRBJ2-3; clone size: NA; V gene: TRBV6-1; CDR3 protein: CASILSGPRPYF; CDR3 DNA: TGTGCCAGCATCCTTAGCGGGCCTCGGCCGTATTTT
D gene: NA; J gene: TRBJ1-2; clone size: NA; V gene: TRBV10-2; CDR3 protein: CASQEGRGNYGYTF; CDR3 DNA: TGCGCCAGCCAGGAGGGGAGGGGGAACTATGGCTACACCTTC
D gene: NA; J gene: TRBJ1-2; clone size: NA; V gene: TRBV5-1; CDR3 protein: CASSLTSGYDYGYTF; CDR3 DNA: TGCGCCAGCAGCTTGACTAGTGGGTACGACTATGGCTACACCTTC
D gene: NA; J gene: TRBJ1-4; clone size: NA; V gene: TRBV6-5; CDR3 protein: CASSYSGVTNEKLFF; CDR3 DNA: TGTGCCAGCAGTTACTCAGGAGTTACTAATGAAAAACTGTTTTTT
D gene: NA; J gene: TRBJ2-1; clone size: NA; V gene: TRBV7-9; CDR3 protein: CASSRRGKGEQFF; CDR3 DNA: TGTGCCAGCAGCCGTCGGGGGAAAGGTGAGCAGTTCTTC
D gene: NA; J gene: TRBJ2-3; clone size: once; V gene: TRBV11-3; CDR3 protein: CASSFSGSTDTQYF; CDR3 DNA: TGTGCCAGCAGCTTTAGCGGTAGCACAGATACGCAGTATTTT
D gene: NA; J gene: TRBJ2-3; clone size: NA; V gene: TRBV18; CDR3 protein: CASSQADTQYF; CDR3 DNA: TGTGCCAGCTCCCAGGCCGATACGCAGTATTTT
D gene: TRBD1; J gene: TRBJ2-1; clone size: NA; V gene: TRBV5-1; CDR3 protein: CASSPRTGKNNEQFF; CDR3 DNA: TGCGCCAGCAGCCCCCGGACAGGGAAGAACAATGAGCAGTTCTTC
D gene: NA; J gene: TRBJ2-5; clone size: NA; V gene: TRBV5-4; CDR3 protein: CASSMPGAQETQYF; CDR3 DNA: TGTGCCAGCAGCATGCCGGGAGCACAAGAGACCCAGTACTTC
D gene: NA; J gene: TRBJ2-7; clone size: NA; V gene: TRBV5-1; CDR3 protein: CASSLGSPSYEQYF; CDR3 DNA: TGCGCCAGCAGCCTTGGGAGCCCTTCCTACGAGCAGTACTTC
D gene: NA; J gene: TRBJ2-2; clone size: once; V gene: TRBV5-1; CDR3 protein: CASSLVSQGDTGELFF; CDR3 DNA: TGCGCCAGCAGCTTGGTCAGTCAGGGCGACACCGGGGAGCTGTTTTTT
D gene: TRBD1; J gene: TRBJ2-2; clone size: few; V gene: TRBV7-2; CDR3 protein: CASSQGQDTGELFF; CDR3 DNA: TGTGCCAGCAGCCAAGGACAGGACACCGGGGAGCTGTTTTTT
D gene: NA; J gene: TRBJ1-2; clone size: NA; V gene: TRBV18; CDR3 protein: CASSPLGQLNYGYTF; CDR3 DNA: TGTGCCAGCTCACCTCTTGGACAGTTAAACTATGGCTACACCTTC
D gene: TRBD1; J gene: TRBJ1-1; clone size: NA; V gene: TRBV2; CDR3 protein: CASRSQGMNTEAFF; CDR3 DNA: TGTGCCAGCAGATCACAGGGGATGAACACTGAAGCTTTCTTT
D gene: NA; J gene: TRBJ1-3; clone size: few; V gene: TRBV4-2; CDR3 protein: CASSPEDAGIGNTIYF; CDR3 DNA: TGTGCCAGCAGCCCTGAGGACGCCGGGATTGGAAACACCATATATTTT
D gene: NA; J gene: TRBJ2-3; clone size: NA; V gene: TRBV7-6; CDR3 protein: CASSDSRVFTDTQYF; CDR3 DNA: TGTGCCAGCAGCGACTCCCGTGTTTTCACAGATACGCAGTATTTT